These 12 T cell receptor beta chains share one sample of origin, sequenced in a study of T cells and Merkel cell carcinoma outcomes. Assay: immunoSEQ multiplex PCR; the TCRdb copy retains only in-frame clones and omits some. Of over 15,000 clones listed, approximately 87% were seen once; the top ten hold more than 7.5%. Sequenced: tumor tissue from Merkel cell carcinoma. Every receptor here comes from a human donor with Merkel cell carcinoma.

This chain connects TRBV9 to TRBJ1-2; D call uncertain. Germline CDR1 SGDLS, CDR2 YYNGEE. This CDR3 has 13 amino acids. V lost 3 bases and J 0 bases, leaving 6 bases between the germline ends. CDR3 residues: CASSARANYGYTF. DNA of the CDR3: TGTGCCAGCAGCGCGAGAGCTAACTATGGCTACACCTTC.

The count of this clone is one. The chain has TRBV20-1 and TRBJ2-7, with unresolved D. CDR3 size: 11 residues. The V gene's germline CDR1 is DFQATT and CDR2 SNEGSKA (reference sequence). V dropped 6 bases and J dropped 3 bases, with 9 bases sitting between them. The CDR3 bases are TGCAGTGCCCCGGACGGCTACGAGCAGTACTTC. As protein: CSAPDGYEQYF.

CDR3 sequence reads: CASSDSGGERYNEQFF. CDR3 DNA sequence: TGTGCCAGCAGTGATAGCGGGGGGGAGCGCTACAATGAGCAGTTCTTC. This chain connects TRBV6-1 to TRBJ2-1, with 11 nucleotides matching TRBD2. The germline gives CDR1 MNHNS, CDR2 SASEGT. CDR3 length: 16 amino acids. V trimming: 3 bases; J trimming: 3 bases; junction bases outside the gene matches: 4.

This chain links TRBV30 with TRBJ1-1, with D unclear. Trimming took off 1 base at V and 1 base at J, with 13 bases between the two ends. Germline assignment: CDR1 GTSNPN and CDR2 SVGIG (reference sequence). The CDR3 spans 15 residues. The CDR3 bases are TGTGCCTGGAGTGCGGTAGGACTGACGAACACTGAAGCTTTCTTT. Protein sequence: CAWSAVGLTNTEAFF.

The V and J genes are TRBV12-1 and TRBJ2-7; the table names TRBD1, a call not compared with the DNA. TRBV12-1 is classified as a pseudogene. This CDR3 contains 19 residues. The CDR3 reads CASSFPRWEDREIAYEQYF. As DNA, the CDR3 is TGTGCCAGCAGCTTCCCTCGTTGGGAGGACAGGGAAATCGCCTACGAGCAGTACTTC.

The chain joins TRBV27 to TRBJ2-6; D is unclear. The germline V gene encodes CDR1 MNHEY and CDR2 SMNVEV (reference sequence). The CDR3 contains 18 residues. Trimming stripped 2 bases from V and 0 bases from J, with 14 bases between. CDR3 region: CASSLKSSTFSGANVLTF. In DNA, the CDR3 is TGTGCCAGCAGTTTAAAGTCCTCCACCTTCTCTGGGGCCAACGTCCTGACTTTC.

J is TRBJ1-2 and V is TRBV28; D is undetermined. The CDR3 totals 11 residues. V lost 5 bases, J lost 3 bases, and 4 bases lay in between. Germline CDR1 reads MDHEN; CDR2 reads SYDVKM. The CDR3 protein is CASSAYYGYTF. The CDR3 coding sequence is TGTGCCAGCAGTGCCTACTATGGCTACACCTTC.

The chain has TRBV6-1 and TRBJ1-2, with unresolved D. The CDR3 has 13 amino acids. CDR1 and CDR2 (germline): MNHNS, SASEGT. V was trimmed by 0 bases and J by 2 bases, leaving 4 bases between them. CDR3 sequence reads: CASSEAGNYGYTF. CDR3 DNA sequence: TGTGCCAGCAGTGAAGCCGGCAACTATGGCTACACCTTC.

V is TRBV5-6 and J is TRBJ2-1; D is ambiguous. V was shortened by 0 bases and J by 3 bases, with 7 bases between the two germline ends. Germline CDR1 and CDR2: SGHDT and YYEEEE. The CDR3 spans 14 residues. CDR3 region: CASSLGQYYNEQFF. The CDR3 DNA reads as TGTGCCAGCAGCTTGGGTCAATACTACAATGAGCAGTTCTTC.

The V and J genes are TRBV5-6 and TRBJ2-1; D unclear. The CDR3 is made up of 12 amino acids. Germline assignment: CDR1 SGHDT and CDR2 YYEEEE. The V and J ends lost 0 bases and 8 bases respectively, with 6 bases between them. The DNA of the CDR3 is TGTGCCAGCAGCTTGGCGGGCCATGAGCAGTTCTTC. It is translated as CASSLAGHEQFF.

This clone appeared a few times. The V and J genes are TRBV2 and TRBJ1-2, with D unresolved. CDR1 SNHLY and CDR2 FYNNEI come from the germline V gene. Trimming pared 1 base from V and 2 bases from J, leaving 8 bases between. The CDR3 spans 14 residues. The CDR3 region is CASSEGRTNYGYTF. DNA of the CDR3: TGTGCCAGCAGTGAAGGACGGACCAACTATGGCTACACCTTC.

This clone was counted a single time. The rearrangement links TRBV9 to TRBJ1-5; D perhaps matches TRBD1 (6 bases). Trimming removed 7 bases from V and 0 bases from J, with 11 bases in between. This CDR3 is built from 14 residues. Per the germline V gene, CDR1 is SGDLS and CDR2 is YYNGEE. CDR3: CASAGAGSNQPQHF. CDR3 in DNA: TGTGCCAGCGCGGGGGCAGGTAGCAATCAGCCCCAGCATTTT.